These T cell receptor beta chains were read from a single sample in a study of T cell responses to AZD1222 COVID-19 vaccine. The repertoire was sequenced with immunoSEQ multiplex PCR; TCRdb's copy has only in-frame clones and lacks some. The data hold about 120,000 clones, with 80% to 90% observed a single time. Sample: peripheral blood, taken on day 0 of AZD1222 vaccination. The receptor source for this set is an adult in good health. The CDR3 runs from the conserved cysteine through the conserved F or W. A D gene is named only where the DNA matches it firmly. The listing skips clone size in some rows; elsewhere it reads once, few, many or a size class.

-	TRBV5-6	-	TRBJ1-6	CASTGASGNSPLHF	TGTGCCAGCACCGGGGCGTCTGGGAATTCACCCCTCCACTTT
TRBD1	TRBV5-1	-	TRBJ2-7	CASSPGTGGPNEQYF	TGCGCCAGCAGCCCTGGGACAGGGGGGCCCAACGAGCAGTACTTC
-	TRBV2	-	TRBJ2-3	CASRQGGTDTQYF	TGTGCCAGTCGACAGGGAGGGACAGATACGCAGTATTTT
-	TRBV13	-	TRBJ2-3	CASSRAASASTDTQYF	TGTGCCAGCAGCCGAGCCGCTAGCGCGTCCACAGATACGCAGTATTTT
-	TRBV25-1	-	TRBJ1-5	CASSGGDYSNQPQHF	TGTGCCAGCAGTGGGGGAGACTATAGCAATCAGCCCCAGCATTTT
TRBD2	TRBV9	-	TRBJ2-1	CASSPGLARGSSYNEQFF	TGTGCCAGCAGCCCGGGACTAGCGAGGGGGAGCTCCTACAATGAGCAGTTCTTC
-	TRBV5-1	few	TRBJ1-2	CASSLGTVGGYTF	TGCGCCAGCAGCTTGGGAACGGTTGGTGGCTACACCTTC
-	TRBV5-1	-	TRBJ1-4	CASSEPQGWREKLFF	TGCGCCAGCAGCGAACCGCAGGGATGGAGGGAAAAACTGTTTTTT
TRBD2	TRBV15	-	TRBJ2-7	CATSKGTSGSFSYEQYF	TGTGCCACCAGCAAAGGGACTAGCGGGAGTTTTAGCTACGAGCAGTACTTC
TRBD2	TRBV2	-	TRBJ2-3	CASRTSDTDTQYF	TGTGCCAGCAGGACTAGCGACACAGATACGCAGTATTTT
-	TRBV6-6	-	TRBJ2-3	CASSMWEADTQYF	TGTGCCAGCAGTATGTGGGAGGCAGATACGCAGTATTTT
-	TRBV28	-	TRBJ1-1	CASSLGVRGGGSEAFF	TGTGCCAGCAGTCTAGGGGTGAGGGGAGGCGGATCTGAAGCTTTCTTT
-	TRBV7-9	-	TRBJ2-1	CASSFGGQSGEQFF	TGTGCCAGCAGCTTTGGAGGACAGTCGGGGGAGCAGTTCTTC
-	TRBV11-1	-	TRBJ2-7	CASSLLSEYEQYF	TGTGCCAGCAGCTTACTATCCGAGTACGAGCAGTACTTC
TRBD1	TRBV11-3	-	TRBJ2-2	CASSSRTGGNTGELFF	TGTGCCAGCAGCTCAAGGACAGGGGGTAACACCGGGGAGCTGTTTTTT
-	TRBV5-1	-	TRBJ2-1	CASSLGLYNEQFF	TGCGCCAGCAGCTTGGGGTTATACAATGAGCAGTTCTTC
-	TRBV28	-	TRBJ1-6	CASRGSSYNSPLHF	TGTGCCAGCCGGGGTAGCTCCTATAATTCACCCCTCCACTTT
-	TRBV7-9	-	TRBJ1-3	CASSLGQEPSGNTIYF	TGTGCCAGCAGCTTAGGGCAGGAGCCCTCTGGAAACACCATATATTTT
-	TRBV5-6	-	TRBJ2-1	CASSLWTARLYNEQFF	TGTGCCAGCAGCTTGTGGACAGCGAGACTTTACAATGAGCAGTTCTTC
TRBD2	TRBV5-4	once	TRBJ2-1	CASSLSSSGRQNEQFF	TGTGCCAGCAGCTTGTCTTCTAGCGGGAGGCAAAATGAGCAGTTCTTC
TRBD1	TRBV18	few	TRBJ1-1	CASLVQGVTEAFF	TGTGCCAGCCTCGTACAGGGGGTTACTGAAGCTTTCTTT
TRBD2	TRBV10-3	-	TRBJ2-5	CAISESGGRGQETQYF	TGTGCCATCAGTGAGTCAGGAGGGAGGGGTCAAGAGACCCAGTACTTC
-	TRBV15	-	TRBJ2-1	CATSRDGAGGNEQFF	TGTGCCACCAGCAGAGATGGGGCAGGCGGGAATGAGCAGTTCTTC
-	TRBV7-9	-	TRBJ1-2	CASSLDGRVRYGYTF	TGTGCCAGCAGCTTAGACGGCAGGGTGAGATATGGCTACACCTTC
-	TRBV7-2	-	TRBJ1-3	CASSLDSGNTIYF	TGTGCCAGCAGCTTAGACTCTGGAAACACCATATATTTT
-	TRBV6-5	-	TRBJ1-3	CASSYSKVISGNTIYF	TGTGCCAGCAGTTACTCGAAGGTGATCTCTGGAAACACCATATATTTT
-	TRBV2	-	TRBJ1-1	CASSERRDVSAGRQEMNTEAFF	TGTGCCAGCAGTGAAAGAAGGGATGTCTCGGCCGGGAGGCAGGAGATGAACACTGAAGCTTTCTTT
-	TRBV28	-	TRBJ2-7	CASRPTGQRWEQYF	TGTGCCAGCAGACCCACCGGACAGCGCTGGGAGCAGTACTTC
TRBD2	TRBV19	-	TRBJ2-5	CASSGTSGHQETQYF	TGTGCCAGTAGCGGGACTAGCGGGCACCAAGAGACCCAGTACTTC
-	TRBV5-6	-	TRBJ1-3	CASSLVVENTIYF	TGTGCCAGCAGCTTGGTGGTGGAAAACACCATATATTTT
-	TRBV10-3	-	TRBJ1-5	CAISEAVGLNQPQHF	TGTGCCATCAGTGAGGCGGTGGGGTTGAATCAGCCCCAGCATTTT
-	TRBV2	-	TRBJ1-5	CASSETGRNQPQHF	TGTGCCAGCAGTGAGACGGGGCGCAATCAGCCCCAGCATTTT
-	TRBV18	once	TRBJ1-4	CASSPQHSAEKLFF	TGTGCCAGCTCACCACAGCATAGTGCTGAAAAACTGTTTTTT
-	TRBV5-6	-	TRBJ1-5	CASSLRTNNQPQHF	TGTGCCAGCAGCTTGAGGACCAACAATCAGCCCCAGCATTTT
-	TRBV6-4	-	TRBJ2-1	CASTPREQFF	TGTGCCAGCACCCCGCGGGAGCAGTTCTTC
TRBD1	TRBV7-2	few	TRBJ1-1	CASSLHRGSTEAFF	TGTGCCAGCAGCTTACACAGGGGCAGCACTGAAGCTTTCTTT
-	TRBV7-8	-	TRBJ1-2	CASSIPGQRDGYTF	TGTGCCAGCAGCATACCGGGCCAAAGGGATGGCTACACCTTC
-	TRBV15	-	TRBJ2-2	CATSRDHGAGELFF	TGTGCCACCAGCAGAGACCACGGAGCCGGGGAGCTGTTTTTT
-	TRBV9	-	TRBJ2-2	CASSASVDSGKELFF	TGTGCCAGCAGCGCTAGCGTTGACTCGGGGAAGGAGCTGTTTTTT
-	TRBV11-3	-	TRBJ2-1	CASSLDGASPNEQFF	TGTGCCAGCAGCTTAGATGGCGCTTCCCCCAATGAGCAGTTCTTC
-	TRBV7-9	-	TRBJ2-7	CASSLVRSEQYF	TGTGCCAGCAGCTTAGTACGCTCGGAGCAGTACTTC
-	TRBV5-1	-	TRBJ1-1	CASSLDPRVGTEAFF	TGCGCCAGCAGCTTGGACCCCCGGGTGGGCACTGAAGCTTTCTTT
TRBD2	TRBV5-1	-	TRBJ2-1	CASSSRTSGLGEVNEQFF	TGCGCCAGCAGCTCCCGGACTAGCGGGCTGGGGGAAGTCAATGAGCAGTTCTTC
-	TRBV11-1	few	TRBJ2-1	CASSRDNYNEQFF	TGTGCCAGCAGCCGGGACAATTACAATGAGCAGTTCTTC
TRBD2	TRBV5-1	-	TRBJ2-5	CASSLGAGARPQYF	TGCGCCAGCAGCTTGGGTGCGGGAGCTAGACCCCAGTACTTC
TRBD2	TRBV30	-	TRBJ2-1	CAWSTPGLPSYNEQFF	TGTGCCTGGAGTACACCGGGACTACCCTCCTACAATGAGCAGTTCTTC